Reported below is one T cell receptor beta chain. This sample is part of a study of CD8 T cells in Susac syndrome. Reverse transcription used roughly 0.5 to 1 ug RNA and random hexamers. Amplification of TCR beta CDR3 was carried out by immunoSEQ multiplex PCR, which covered 54 Vbeta and 13 Jbeta segments. One entry per CDR3 protein results from TCRdb running MiXCR on the immunoSEQ multiplex PCR reads. The repertoire holds fewer than 150,000 distinct CDR3 sequences, with approximately 90% as singletons. The multiple sclerosis controls were treatment-naive patients with relapsing-remitting disease that was stable or active. This CDR3 is built from 13 residues. From germline, CDR1 is SEHNR and CDR2 FQNEAQ (reference sequence). Trimming shortened V by 7 bases and J by 7 bases, and 16 bases separated the two germline ends.

Sample: CD8+ T cells from PBMCs. The source of this sequence is a human donor with multiple sclerosis. The chain links TRBV7-9 to TRBJ1-2; D uncertain. CDR3 DNA: TGTGCCAGCACGGGGTACGGAGGAAGTGGCTACACCTTC. This gives the protein CASTGYGGSGYTF.